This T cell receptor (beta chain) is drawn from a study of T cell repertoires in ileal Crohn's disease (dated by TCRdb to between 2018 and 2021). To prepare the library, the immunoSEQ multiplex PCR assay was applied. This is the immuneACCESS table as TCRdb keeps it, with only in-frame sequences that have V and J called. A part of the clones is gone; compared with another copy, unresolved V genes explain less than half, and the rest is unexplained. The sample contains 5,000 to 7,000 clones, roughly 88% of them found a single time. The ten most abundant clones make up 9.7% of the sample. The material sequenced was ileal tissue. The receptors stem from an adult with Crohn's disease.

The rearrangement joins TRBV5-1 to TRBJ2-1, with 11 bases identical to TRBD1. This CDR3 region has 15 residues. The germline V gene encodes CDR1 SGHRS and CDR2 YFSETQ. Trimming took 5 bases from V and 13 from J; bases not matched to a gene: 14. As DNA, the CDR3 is TGCGCCAGCAGTCCTGGGACAGGGGGTACCCGGAGTCAGTTCTTC. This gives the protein CASSPGTGGTRSQFF.